A selection of T cell receptor beta chains follows, all from one sample in a study of T cell responses to AZD1222 COVID-19 vaccine. Clones were sequenced by immunoSEQ multiplex PCR, and TCRdb holds only the in-frame ones, with some missing. This sample has about 130,000 clones, with approximately 85% found just once. The input for sequencing was peripheral blood, taken on day 0 of AZD1222 vaccination. These receptors were obtained from an adult in good health. Both conserved end residues are trimmed from each CDR3.

j_call,v_call,cdr3_length,cdr3_aa
TRBJ1-1,TRBV3-1/TRBV3-2,11,ASSLNRGTEAF
TRBJ1-1,TRBV29-1,13,SVSVNGGWATEAF
TRBJ1-1,TRBV6-5,13,ASSPDRSWNTEAF
TRBJ1-1,TRBV6-2/TRBV6-3,12,ASSSRTGNTEAF
TRBJ2-7,TRBV6-2/TRBV6-3,12,ASSLGQGTYEQY
TRBJ1-6,TRBV30,13,AWREPTGLYSPLH
TRBJ1-1,TRBV11-2,9,ASSLRIEAF
TRBJ2-3,TRBV7-3,13,ASSFLGGPGDTQY
TRBJ1-5,TRBV7-8,13,ASSLAAGGSQPQH
TRBJ1-4,TRBV5-4,11,ATTIATNEKLF
TRBJ1-1,TRBV5-4,12,ASSPGVSGTEAF
TRBJ2-3,TRBV7-2,16,ASSRRLAGGRSTDTQY
TRBJ1-1,TRBV9,12,ASSGTGSGPEAF
TRBJ1-5,TRBV24-1,10,ATSDSYQPQH
TRBJ1-6,TRBV9,12,ASSAALEGSPLH
TRBJ1-1,TRBV19,12,ASRSGTMNTEAF
TRBJ1-2,TRBV19,9,ASSIFGGYT
TRBJ1-3,TRBV4-3,14,ASSQERARGLNTIY
TRBJ2-7,TRBV24-1,14,ATSDAGYGSAYEQY
TRBJ1-1,TRBV18,13,ASSTSGTANTEAF
TRBJ2-7,TRBV2,12,ASRARDRGYEQY
TRBJ2-3,TRBV10-3,12,AISEEVQGNGQY
TRBJ2-5,TRBV5-6,12,ASSTGHSQETQY
TRBJ1-4,TRBV2,13,ASREQGVTNEKLF
TRBJ1-6,TRBV18,12,ASSVQDYNSPLH
TRBJ1-1,TRBV5-1,12,ASSSGQPNTEAF
TRBJ1-2,TRBV7-3,13,ASSGGQGASNGYT
TRBJ2-5,TRBV30,13,AWSGQRGVVETQY
TRBJ2-2,TRBV6-5,12,ASTLERNTGELF
TRBJ1-6,TRBV3-1/TRBV3-2,14,ASSQDPTGYNSPLH
TRBJ2-1,TRBV3-1/TRBV3-2,13,ASSQDPLTRGEQF
TRBJ2-2,TRBV18,12,ASSSVGGDGELF
TRBJ1-3,TRBV6-5,14,ASSYSLGRTGNTIY